A selection of T cell receptor beta chains follows, all from one sample in a study of beta chain features in type 1 diabetes. This table comes from immunoSEQ multiplex PCR, and its TCRdb copy is limited to in-frame clones, with some not included. The sample carries around 360,000 clones, around 12% recorded once. The specimen was naive CD4+ T cells from blood. These receptors originate from a woman in her late teens or twenties with type 1 diabetes. The CDR3 runs from the conserved cysteine through the conserved F or W. Each record gives: D gene, V gene, clone size, J gene, CDR3 DNA, CDR3 protein. D genes are given only for firm matches. Clone size is shown for a subset of rows, as once, few, many or a class of expanded clone.

D gene: -
V gene: TRBV19
clone size: few
J gene: TRBJ2-7
CDR3 DNA: TGTGCCACCCTGGGCCGGGGGACCTACGAGCAGTACTTC
CDR3 protein: CATLGRGTYEQYF

D gene: -
V gene: TRBV19
clone size: -
J gene: TRBJ1-4
CDR3 DNA: TGTGCCAGTAGTGTTTACGGGACGGGGGATGAAAAACTGTTTTTT
CDR3 protein: CASSVYGTGDEKLFF

D gene: -
V gene: TRBV4-1
clone size: -
J gene: TRBJ2-3
CDR3 DNA: TGCGCCAGCAGCCTCGCGGGTGGGCTGGACGATACGCAGTATTTT
CDR3 protein: CASSLAGGLDDTQYF

D gene: TRBD1
V gene: TRBV28
clone size: few
J gene: TRBJ1-2
CDR3 DNA: TGTGCCAGCAGTACCCCGGGACAGGGGGCCGGCTACACCTTC
CDR3 protein: CASSTPGQGAGYTF

D gene: -
V gene: TRBV19
clone size: -
J gene: TRBJ2-4
CDR3 DNA: TGTGCCAGTAGTGTCTCACAGGGAACCAAAAACATTCAGTACTTC
CDR3 protein: CASSVSQGTKNIQYF

D gene: -
V gene: TRBV28
clone size: few
J gene: TRBJ2-3
CDR3 DNA: TGTGCCAGCAGCTCCGGAGCGGATACGCAGTATTTT
CDR3 protein: CASSSGADTQYF

D gene: TRBD1
V gene: TRBV7-2
clone size: few
J gene: TRBJ1-5
CDR3 DNA: TGTGCCAGCAGCCAGACAGGGTATAGCAATCAGCCCCAGCATTTT
CDR3 protein: CASSQTGYSNQPQHF

D gene: TRBD1
V gene: TRBV5-1
clone size: few
J gene: TRBJ2-1
CDR3 DNA: TGCGCCAGCAGCTTGGTGACAGGGGGGGCCTCCTACAATGAGCAGTTCTTC
CDR3 protein: CASSLVTGGASYNEQFF

D gene: TRBD1
V gene: TRBV19
clone size: -
J gene: TRBJ2-5
CDR3 DNA: TGTGCCAGTAGTATCGGGACAGGGGGGGAGACCCAGTACTTC
CDR3 protein: CASSIGTGGETQYF

D gene: -
V gene: TRBV11-2
clone size: few
J gene: TRBJ1-2
CDR3 DNA: TGTGCCAGCAGCTTAGATTTCGGGGTTTATGGCTACACCTTC
CDR3 protein: CASSLDFGVYGYTF

D gene: -
V gene: TRBV18
clone size: few
J gene: TRBJ2-2
CDR3 DNA: TGTGCCAGCTCTCAACGGGACACCGGGGAGCTGTTTTTT
CDR3 protein: CASSQRDTGELFF

D gene: -
V gene: TRBV5-1
clone size: -
J gene: TRBJ2-5
CDR3 DNA: TGCGCCAGCAGCCGACGGATCGGGGAGACCCAGTACTTC
CDR3 protein: CASSRRIGETQYF

D gene: TRBD2
V gene: TRBV18
clone size: few
J gene: TRBJ2-3
CDR3 DNA: TGTGCCAGCTCACCCCGGGCTAGCGGGAGTACAGATACGCAGTATTTT
CDR3 protein: CASSPRASGSTDTQYF

D gene: -
V gene: TRBV7-9
clone size: few
J gene: TRBJ2-1
CDR3 DNA: TGTGCCAGCAAGCTGAGCAATGAGCAGTTCTTC
CDR3 protein: CASKLSNEQFF

D gene: -
V gene: TRBV18
clone size: few
J gene: TRBJ1-1
CDR3 DNA: TGTGCCAGCTCACCCGGGACAACGGCCACTGAAGCTTTCTTT
CDR3 protein: CASSPGTTATEAFF

D gene: -
V gene: TRBV7-2
clone size: -
J gene: TRBJ2-5
CDR3 DNA: TGTGCCAGCAGCTTAGCTGGGGGGACGGAAGAGACCCAGTACTTC
CDR3 protein: CASSLAGGTEETQYF

D gene: -
V gene: TRBV30
clone size: few
J gene: TRBJ1-2
CDR3 DNA: TGTGCCTGGAGCCCCCAAGGGGCCGGCTACACCTTC
CDR3 protein: CAWSPQGAGYTF

D gene: -
V gene: TRBV4-3
clone size: -
J gene: TRBJ2-5
CDR3 DNA: TGCGCCAGCAGCCAAGAAGGTCTAGCTAGAGAGACCCAGTACTTC
CDR3 protein: CASSQEGLARETQYF

D gene: TRBD1
V gene: TRBV4-3
clone size: -
J gene: TRBJ2-7
CDR3 DNA: TGCGCCAGCAGCCAAGTCGGGACAGGGGGTCTCGAGCAGTACTTC
CDR3 protein: CASSQVGTGGLEQYF

D gene: TRBD1
V gene: TRBV7-2
clone size: -
J gene: TRBJ2-7
CDR3 DNA: TGTGCCAGCAGCCTCCGGGACAGGGGGCTCTCCTACGAGCAGTACTTC
CDR3 protein: CASSLRDRGLSYEQYF

D gene: -
V gene: TRBV5-1
clone size: few
J gene: TRBJ1-6
CDR3 DNA: TGCGCCAGCAGCTTGGGGCAGGGCCGCGGTTCACCCCTCCACTTT
CDR3 protein: CASSLGQGRGSPLHF

D gene: -
V gene: TRBV25-1
clone size: -
J gene: TRBJ1-1
CDR3 DNA: TGTGCCAGCACTCCCACGGGGATACTGAACACTGAAGCTTTCTTT
CDR3 protein: CASTPTGILNTEAFF

D gene: -
V gene: TRBV9
clone size: -
J gene: TRBJ1-5
CDR3 DNA: TGTGCCAGCAGCGAAAGGGGTGGCAATCAGCCCCAGCATTTT
CDR3 protein: CASSERGGNQPQHF

D gene: -
V gene: TRBV7-2
clone size: -
J gene: TRBJ2-4
CDR3 DNA: TGTGCCAGCAGCCCTTCTCCCAGGGGAATCAAAAACATTCAGTACTTC
CDR3 protein: CASSPSPRGIKNIQYF

D gene: TRBD1
V gene: TRBV29-1
clone size: -
J gene: TRBJ1-2
CDR3 DNA: TGCAGCGTCCATGACAGGGCTAACTATGGCTACACCTTC
CDR3 protein: CSVHDRANYGYTF

D gene: -
V gene: TRBV2
clone size: once
J gene: TRBJ2-6
CDR3 DNA: TGTGCCAGCACCGAACAGGGAGCTGGGGCCAACGTCCTGACTTTC
CDR3 protein: CASTEQGAGANVLTF

D gene: -
V gene: TRBV28
clone size: few
J gene: TRBJ2-7
CDR3 DNA: TGTGCCAGCAGCCCACAGGGAGTGGGGTACGAGCAGTACTTC
CDR3 protein: CASSPQGVGYEQYF

D gene: TRBD2
V gene: TRBV5-4
clone size: few
J gene: TRBJ2-7
CDR3 DNA: TGTGCCAGCAGCCAGACTAGCGGGACCAACGAGCAGTACTTC
CDR3 protein: CASSQTSGTNEQYF